A selection of T cell receptor beta chains follows, all from one sample in a study of T cell changes during pregnancy in multiple sclerosis. Using immunoSEQ multiplex PCR, the repertoire was profiled, and TCRdb retains in-frame clones only, with some absent. The sample records some 110,000 clones, around nine tenths being singletons. The sequences come from peripheral blood, collected in the third trimester of pregnancy. The receptor set was obtained from a female donor with multiple sclerosis, enrolled in a pregnancy study. The CDR3 runs from the conserved cysteine through the conserved F or W. Each record gives: clone size, J gene, D gene, V gene, CDR3 protein, CDR3 DNA. A D gene is named only where the DNA matches it firmly. Not all rows give a size; the values are once, few, many and, for expanded clones, a class.

clone size: once
J gene: TRBJ2-2
D gene: TRBD1
V gene: TRBV27
CDR3 protein: CASSSRPGTGGTGELFF
CDR3 DNA: TGTGCCAGCAGTTCACGTCCCGGGACAGGGGGGACCGGGGAGCTGTTTTTT

clone size: -
J gene: TRBJ1-4
D gene: -
V gene: TRBV6-6
CDR3 protein: CASSKSRDEKLFF
CDR3 DNA: TGTGCCAGCAGTAAATCTCGAGATGAAAAACTGTTTTTT

clone size: -
J gene: TRBJ1-5
D gene: -
V gene: TRBV28
CDR3 protein: CASSPTEFYSNQPQHF
CDR3 DNA: TGTGCCAGCAGCCCAACGGAGTTCTATAGCAATCAGCCCCAGCATTTT

clone size: -
J gene: TRBJ1-2
D gene: TRBD1
V gene: TRBV6-5
CDR3 protein: CASSSGGTYGYTF
CDR3 DNA: TGTGCCAGCAGTTCAGGGGGTACCTATGGCTACACCTTC

clone size: -
J gene: TRBJ2-6
D gene: -
V gene: TRBV11-1
CDR3 protein: CASSLGWSSGANVLTF
CDR3 DNA: TGTGCCAGCAGCTTAGGGTGGAGCTCTGGGGCCAACGTCCTGACTTTC

clone size: -
J gene: TRBJ1-2
D gene: -
V gene: TRBV4-2
CDR3 protein: CASSQSGYYGYTF
CDR3 DNA: TGTGCCAGCAGCCAATCAGGGTATTATGGCTACACCTTC

clone size: -
J gene: TRBJ2-1
D gene: -
V gene: TRBV19
CDR3 protein: CASSIPFGGRSSYNEQFF
CDR3 DNA: TGTGCCAGTAGTATTCCCTTCGGGGGTCGAAGCTCCTACAATGAGCAGTTCTTC

clone size: once
J gene: TRBJ1-4
D gene: -
V gene: TRBV11-2
CDR3 protein: CASSSDSLGEGEKLFF
CDR3 DNA: TGTGCCAGCAGCTCCGACTCCCTGGGGGAGGGTGAAAAACTGTTTTTT

clone size: -
J gene: TRBJ1-3
D gene: TRBD1
V gene: TRBV5-1
CDR3 protein: CASSLAGQGADGNTIYF
CDR3 DNA: TGCGCCAGCAGCTTGGCGGGACAGGGGGCGGACGGAAACACCATATATTTT

clone size: -
J gene: TRBJ2-1
D gene: TRBD2
V gene: TRBV10-3
CDR3 protein: CAISARAGGNEQFF
CDR3 DNA: TGTGCCATCAGCGCTAGAGCGGGAGGTAATGAGCAGTTCTTC

clone size: -
J gene: TRBJ2-1
D gene: -
V gene: TRBV7-9
CDR3 protein: CASFDGSSYNEQFF
CDR3 DNA: TGTGCCAGCTTTGACGGGAGCTCCTACAATGAGCAGTTCTTC

clone size: -
J gene: TRBJ2-2
D gene: -
V gene: TRBV5-6
CDR3 protein: CASSSPWGPNTGELFF
CDR3 DNA: TGTGCCAGCAGCTCACCCTGGGGCCCCAACACCGGGGAGCTGTTTTTT

clone size: -
J gene: TRBJ1-2
D gene: TRBD1
V gene: TRBV2
CDR3 protein: CASILSGQAAGYTF
CDR3 DNA: TGTGCCAGCATCCTCTCCGGACAGGCGGCCGGCTACACCTTC

clone size: -
J gene: TRBJ1-6
D gene: -
V gene: TRBV2
CDR3 protein: CASSVSNGNSPLHF
CDR3 DNA: TGTGCCAGCAGTGTCAGTAACGGGAATTCACCCCTCCACTTT

clone size: -
J gene: TRBJ2-1
D gene: -
V gene: TRBV19
CDR3 protein: CASSVRQSSYNEQFF
CDR3 DNA: TGTGCCAGTAGTGTGCGGCAGAGCTCCTACAATGAGCAGTTCTTC

clone size: once
J gene: TRBJ2-2
D gene: TRBD2
V gene: TRBV9
CDR3 protein: CASSVAAGAGTGELFF
CDR3 DNA: TGTGCCAGCAGCGTAGCCGCGGGAGCGGGTACCGGGGAGCTGTTTTTT

clone size: -
J gene: TRBJ1-3
D gene: -
V gene: TRBV11-2
CDR3 protein: CASSLAPRGARNTIYF
CDR3 DNA: TGTGCCAGCAGCTTAGCCCCCAGGGGTGCCCGAAACACCATATATTTT

clone size: once
J gene: TRBJ1-4
D gene: TRBD1
V gene: TRBV30
CDR3 protein: CAMYHQGDSGKLFF
CDR3 DNA: TGTGCCATGTATCACCAGGGGGACTCAGGAAAACTGTTTTTT